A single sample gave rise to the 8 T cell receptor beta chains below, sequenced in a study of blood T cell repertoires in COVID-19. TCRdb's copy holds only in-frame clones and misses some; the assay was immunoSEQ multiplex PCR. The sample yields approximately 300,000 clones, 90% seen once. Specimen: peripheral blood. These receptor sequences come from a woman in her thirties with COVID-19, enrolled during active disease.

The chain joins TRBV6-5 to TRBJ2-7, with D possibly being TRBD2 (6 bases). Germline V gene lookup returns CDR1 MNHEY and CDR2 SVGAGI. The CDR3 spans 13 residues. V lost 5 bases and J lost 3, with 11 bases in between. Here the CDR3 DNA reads TGTGCCAGCAGTCCCAGAGCGGGCTACGAGCAGTACTTC. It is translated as CASSPRAGYEQYF.

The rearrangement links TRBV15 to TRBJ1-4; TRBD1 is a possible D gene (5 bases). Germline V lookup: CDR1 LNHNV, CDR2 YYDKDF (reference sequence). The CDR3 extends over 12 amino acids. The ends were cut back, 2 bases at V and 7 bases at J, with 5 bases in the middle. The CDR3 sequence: CATSRQGEKLFF. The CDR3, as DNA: TGTGCCACCAGCAGACAGGGTGAAAAACTGTTTTTT.

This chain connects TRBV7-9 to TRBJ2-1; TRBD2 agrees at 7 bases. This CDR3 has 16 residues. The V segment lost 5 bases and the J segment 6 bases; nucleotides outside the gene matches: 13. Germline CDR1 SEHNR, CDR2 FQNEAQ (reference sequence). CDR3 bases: TGTGCCAGCAGCCGCGGTTGGGGCGGGAGTCCCAATGAGCAGTTCTTC. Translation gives CASSRGWGGSPNEQFF. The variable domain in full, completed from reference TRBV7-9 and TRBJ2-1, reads DTGVSQNPRHKITKRGQNVTFRCDPISEHNRLYWYRQTLGQGPEFLTYFQNEAQLEKSRLLSDRFSAERPKGSFSTLEIQRTEQGDSAMYLCASSRGWGGSPNEQFFGPGTRLTVL.

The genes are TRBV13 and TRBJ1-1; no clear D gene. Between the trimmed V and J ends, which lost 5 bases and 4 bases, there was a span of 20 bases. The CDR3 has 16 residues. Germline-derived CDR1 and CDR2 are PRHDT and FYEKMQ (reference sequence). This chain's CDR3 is CASSPDPGSVSTEAFF. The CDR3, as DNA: TGTGCCAGCAGCCCCGACCCGGGGAGCGTAAGCACTGAAGCTTTCTTT.

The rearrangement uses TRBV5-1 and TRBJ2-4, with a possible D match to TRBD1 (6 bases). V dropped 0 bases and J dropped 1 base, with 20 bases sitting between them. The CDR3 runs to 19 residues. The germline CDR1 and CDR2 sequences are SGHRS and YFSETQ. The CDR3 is CASSLGAVMGATAKNIQYF. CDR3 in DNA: TGCGCCAGCAGCTTGGGTGCAGTCATGGGGGCTACGGCCAAAAACATTCAGTACTTC.

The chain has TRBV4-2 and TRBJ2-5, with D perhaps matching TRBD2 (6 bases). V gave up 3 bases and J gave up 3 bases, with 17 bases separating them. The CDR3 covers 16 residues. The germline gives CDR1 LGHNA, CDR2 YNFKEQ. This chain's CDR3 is CASSQGDTSNEETQYF. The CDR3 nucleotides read TGTGCCAGCAGCCAGGGTGATACTAGCAACGAAGAGACCCAGTACTTC.

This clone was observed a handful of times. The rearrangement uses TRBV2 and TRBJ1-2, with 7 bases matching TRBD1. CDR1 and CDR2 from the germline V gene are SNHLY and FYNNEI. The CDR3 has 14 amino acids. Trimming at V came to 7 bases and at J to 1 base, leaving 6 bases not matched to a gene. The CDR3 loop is CASTGQVYNYGYTF. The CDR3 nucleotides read TGTGCCAGCACCGGACAGGTTTATAACTATGGCTACACCTTC. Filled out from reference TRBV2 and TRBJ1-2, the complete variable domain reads EPEVTQTPSHQVTQMGQEVILRCVPISNHLYFYWYRQILGQKVEFLVSFYNNEISEKSEIFDDQFSVERPDGSNFTLKIRSTKLEDSAMYFCASTGQVYNYGYTFGSGTRLTVV.

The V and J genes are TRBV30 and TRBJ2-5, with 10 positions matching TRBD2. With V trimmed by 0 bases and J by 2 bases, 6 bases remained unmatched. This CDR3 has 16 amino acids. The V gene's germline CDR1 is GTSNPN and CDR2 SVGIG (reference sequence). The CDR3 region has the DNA TGTGCCTGGAGTGTTTCTAGGACTAGCGGACAAGAGACCCAGTACTTC. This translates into CAWSVSRTSGQETQYF.